Following are 2 T cell receptor beta chains from one sample sequenced in a study of response to subunit inactivated influenza vaccine. TCRdb fed the RT-PCR reads into MiXCR, producing one record per CDR3 protein. The sample yields around 650,000 distinct CDR3 sequences, approximately 14% seen once. This specimen consisted of PBMCs from blood, obtained about 13 days after vaccination. The receptors shown here come from a man over 45 who received an inactivated influenza vaccine.

This clonotype was found many times. The V and J genes are TRBV6-6 and TRBJ1-2; tentatively, D is TRBD1 (6 bases). The CDR3 extends over 13 amino acids. V was trimmed by 4 bases and J by 1 base, leaving 7 bases between them. Germline lookup yields CDR1 MNHNY and CDR2 SVGAGI (reference sequence). Here the CDR3 reads CASSSDSNYGYTF. The CDR3, as DNA: TGTGCCAGCAGTTCGGACAGTAACTATGGCTACACCTTC.

The rearrangement uses TRBV20-1 and TRBJ2-3; D is unresolved. CDR3 length: 15 amino acids. V lost 6 bases and J 3 bases, leaving 19 bases between the germline ends. Germline loops: CDR1 DFQATT, CDR2 SNEGSKA (reference sequence). CDR3: CSAMERVADTDTQYF. In nucleotides, the CDR3 is TGCAGTGCCATGGAAAGGGTGGCTGATACAGATACGCAGTATTTT.